The rows below give T cell receptor beta chains drawn from one sample of a study of cytomegalovirus exposure and HLA in healthy donors. Only in-frame clones appear in the TCRdb table, and some are missing; sequencing was by immunoSEQ multiplex PCR. Of about 190,000 clones in the sample, 65% to 90% are singletons; the top ten hold about 6%. The source material was PBMCs. The source is a middle-aged man in good health and CMV-seropositive. Both conserved end residues are part of each CDR3. Each record gives: D gene, J gene, V gene, clone size, CDR3 protein, CDR3 DNA. D genes are given only for firm matches. Clone size appears in some rows only: once, few, many, or a class for an expanded clone.

-	TRBJ1-1	TRBV5-6	-	CASSFKGVRTEAFF	TGTGCCAGCAGCTTTAAGGGGGTTCGCACTGAAGCTTTCTTT
-	TRBJ2-7	TRBV7-8	-	CASRIGSGAYEQYF	TGTGCCAGCAGAATCGGGTCAGGGGCCTACGAGCAGTACTTC
-	TRBJ2-7	TRBV18	-	CASSPPEYEQYF	TGTGCCAGCTCACCACCGGAGTACGAGCAGTACTTC
-	TRBJ2-2	TRBV5-4	-	CASSLVGRGTNTGELFF	TGTGCCAGCAGCTTGGTCGGACGGGGTACGAACACCGGGGAGCTGTTTTTT
TRBD1	TRBJ2-3	TRBV9	-	CASSVTAGGSTDTQYF	TGTGCCAGCAGCGTAACAGCAGGGGGTAGCACAGATACGCAGTATTTT
TRBD1	TRBJ1-4	TRBV7-2	-	CASSTTGQANEKLFF	TGTGCCAGCAGCACAACGGGACAGGCTAATGAAAAACTGTTTTTT
-	TRBJ2-5	TRBV19	-	CASSPNGGETQYF	TGTGCCAGTAGTCCTAATGGAGGGGAGACCCAGTACTTC
-	TRBJ1-3	TRBV2	-	CASFRELGNTIYF	TGTGCCAGTTTCAGGGAACTTGGAAACACCATATATTTT
-	TRBJ2-3	TRBV10-3	once	CAISESRGTGVTDTQYF	TGTGCCATCAGTGAGTCGAGGGGGACGGGCGTCACAGATACGCAGTATTTT
-	TRBJ2-7	TRBV7-2	few	CASSLYWAGDEQYF	TGTGCCAGCAGCCTCTACTGGGCGGGCGACGAGCAGTACTTC
TRBD2	TRBJ2-1	TRBV9	-	CASSVGGNPADEQFF	TGTGCCAGCAGCGTGGGGGGGAACCCAGCCGATGAGCAGTTCTTC
-	TRBJ2-7	TRBV6-5	-	CASRLGRGATYEQYF	TGTGCCAGCAGATTGGGGAGGGGGGCAACCTACGAGCAGTACTTC
TRBD1	TRBJ1-3	TRBV27	few	CASSDRGIGNTIYF	TGTGCCAGCAGTGACAGGGGAATTGGAAACACCATATATTTT
-	TRBJ2-3	TRBV5-6	once	CASSPSPSTDTQYF	TGTGCCAGCAGCCCGTCCCCTAGCACAGATACGCAGTATTTT
TRBD2	TRBJ2-3	TRBV15	-	CATSSGGASTDTQYF	TGTGCCACCAGCAGCGGGGGGGCCAGCACAGATACGCAGTATTTT
TRBD1	TRBJ1-1	TRBV5-1	few	CASSFTGGARNTEAFF	TGCGCCAGCAGCTTTACAGGGGGCGCGAGAAACACTGAAGCTTTCTTT
-	TRBJ2-5	TRBV9	-	CASSADTGSGETQYF	TGTGCCAGCAGCGCCGATACAGGGTCGGGGGAGACCCAGTACTTC
-	TRBJ2-7	TRBV6-6	-	CASSSLSTYEQYF	TGTGCCAGCAGTTCCCTATCTACCTACGAGCAGTACTTC
-	TRBJ1-5	TRBV28	-	CASSVYGSQPQHF	TGTGCCAGCTCCGTATACGGGTCGCAGCCCCAGCATTTT
-	TRBJ1-2	TRBV19	-	CASSVGTRRGYTF	TGTGCCAGTAGTGTGGGGACTAGGAGAGGCTACACCTTC
-	TRBJ2-1	TRBV6-6	-	CASSSPLYHNEQFF	TGTGCCAGCAGTTCCCCTTTGTATCACAATGAGCAGTTCTTC
TRBD1	TRBJ1-1	TRBV15	few	CATSGTVSEAFF	TGTGCCACCTCCGGGACAGTGTCTGAAGCTTTCTTT
-	TRBJ1-4	TRBV29-1	-	CSVVTGSNEKLFF	TGCAGCGTCGTTACAGGGTCTAATGAAAAACTGTTTTTT
-	TRBJ1-2	TRBV12-5	-	CASGLRGRVTF	TGTGCTAGTGGTTTGAGGGGTCGGGTCACCTTC
-	TRBJ1-4	TRBV9	-	CASSVMPTTNEKLFF	TGTGCCAGCAGCGTCATGCCTACAACTAATGAAAAACTGTTTTTT
TRBD2	TRBJ2-5	TRBV11-2	few	CASSLTLAGEGETQYF	TGTGCCAGCTCTCTGACCCTAGCGGGGGAAGGAGAGACCCAGTACTTC
-	TRBJ1-5	TRBV7-6	-	CASNGGQGQPQHF	TGTGCCAGCAACGGAGGGCAGGGTCAGCCCCAGCATTTT
-	TRBJ1-1	TRBV13	-	CASSTGDTEAFF	TGTGCCAGCAGCACGGGAGACACTGAAGCTTTCTTT
TRBD2	TRBJ2-5	TRBV7-2	-	CASSFGLAEETQYF	TGTGCCAGCAGCTTCGGCCTAGCGGAAGAGACCCAGTACTTC
TRBD1	TRBJ2-5	TRBV5-6	once	CASSLVRTGAQETQYF	TGTGCCAGCAGCTTGGTTCGGACAGGGGCCCAAGAGACCCAGTACTTC
TRBD1	TRBJ1-2	TRBV27	-	CASSSGTGGYGYTF	TGTGCCAGCAGTTCCGGGACAGGAGGTTATGGCTACACCTTC
-	TRBJ1-4	TRBV30	-	CACRAVTNEKLFF	TGTGCCTGCAGGGCTGTAACTAATGAAAAACTGTTTTTT
-	TRBJ2-7	TRBV7-8	-	CASSLARAEFYEQYF	TGTGCCAGCAGCTTAGCCCGAGCCGAATTCTACGAGCAGTACTTC
TRBD1	TRBJ2-7	TRBV9	-	CASSFRTGAEQYF	TGTGCCAGCAGCTTTAGGACAGGGGCCGAGCAGTACTTC
TRBD1	TRBJ2-7	TRBV4-3	-	CASSGTGGYEQYF	TGCGCCAGCAGCGGAACAGGGGGCTACGAGCAGTACTTC
-	TRBJ1-3	TRBV7-2	few	CASSLERPGYSSGNTIYF	TGTGCCAGCAGCTTAGAACGGCCAGGGTACTCCTCTGGAAACACCATATATTTT